This T cell receptor (beta chain) came from a study of blood T cell repertoires in COVID-19. About the research overall: Acute and convalescent COVID-19 specimens originated in the United States, Italy and Spain. PBMCs, B-cell-depleted T cells, or T cells provided the cDNA or gDNA that made up the material.

This CDR3 has 15 amino acids. Germline values: CDR1 WNHNN, CDR2 SYGVQD (reference sequence). Trimming took 6 bases from V and 0 from J; bases not matched to a gene: 2. Authors' processing steps: Nucleated cell counts were estimated from reference gene primer amplification. The protocol was immunoSEQ multiplex PCR, while the TCRdb copy is restricted to in-frame clones and leaves out a portion. The V and J calls and clone size come from that table; D and trimming were worked out from the DNA. The sample has 150,000 or so clones, around 82% seen once. This chain joins TRBV10-1 and TRBJ2-3, with 11 bases matching TRBD2. The sample comprised peripheral blood. The TCR comes from a human donor with acute or convalescent COVID-19. The donor label of this sample is uncertain. In nucleotides, the CDR3 is TGCGCCAGCAGGAGGACTAGCGGGAGCACAGATACGCAGTATTTT. Protein: CASRRTSGSTDTQYF.